This T cell receptor beta chain was captured in a study of T cells in localized non-small cell lung cancer. Regarding the study as a whole: Analysis by sequencing included only one tumor region, so heterogeneity remains possible. The study linked higher blood T cell density to longer overall survival. Tumor trailed uninvolved adjacent lung in T cell clonality, which peaked there. Among the top 100 tumor clones, a median around 57 appeared in adjacent lung.

The table came from immunoSEQ multiplex PCR; TCRdb's copy has only in-frame clones and leaves some out. This sample has 70,000 to 90,000 clones, with about 84% found just once. Looked up from germline, CDR1 is SGHDT and CDR2 is YYEEEE. V was trimmed by 0 bases and J by 6 bases, leaving 16 bases between them. The CDR3 spans 15 residues. Concerning this clone itself: Its antigen is unknown.

The source was peripheral blood, collected before any cancer treatment. The chain joins TRBV5-6 to TRBJ2-7; weak D call: TRBD2 (6 bases). The sequence derives from a female donor older than 55 with stage I lung adenocarcinoma. CDR3 bases: TGTGCCAGCAGCTTGGCCGGGGGTAACTCTCGCGAGCAGTACTTC. Translating it yields CASSLAGGNSREQYF.